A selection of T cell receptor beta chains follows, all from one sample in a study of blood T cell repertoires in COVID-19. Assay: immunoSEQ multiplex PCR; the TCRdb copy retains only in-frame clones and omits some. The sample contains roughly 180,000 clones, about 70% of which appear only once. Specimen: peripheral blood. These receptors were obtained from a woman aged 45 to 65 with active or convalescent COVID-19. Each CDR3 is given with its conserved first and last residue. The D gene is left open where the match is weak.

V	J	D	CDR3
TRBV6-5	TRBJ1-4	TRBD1	CASSYGGDRVFEKLFF
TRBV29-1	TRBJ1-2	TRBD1	CSVEERTGFDGYTF
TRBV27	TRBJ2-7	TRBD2	CASSGLAGGYEQYF
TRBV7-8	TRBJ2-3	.	CASSQTDGLTYTQYF
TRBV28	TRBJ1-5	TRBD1	CASIPGGTGFNQPQHF
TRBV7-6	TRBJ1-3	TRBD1	CASSPGTGLSGNTIYF
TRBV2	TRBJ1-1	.	CASSGRLMNTEAFF
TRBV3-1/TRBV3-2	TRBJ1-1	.	CASISQGLATEAFF
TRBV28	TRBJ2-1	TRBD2	CASTIGTSGYNEQFF
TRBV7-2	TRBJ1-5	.	CASSPIGSYSNQPQHF
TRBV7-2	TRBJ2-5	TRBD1	CASSRDSVGETQYF
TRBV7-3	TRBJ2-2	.	CASSLNGAGELFF
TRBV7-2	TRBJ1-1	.	CASSYLITEAFF
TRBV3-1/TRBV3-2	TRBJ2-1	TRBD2	CASSQDPSGYYNEQFF
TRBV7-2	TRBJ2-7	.	CASSLNPGNYEQYF
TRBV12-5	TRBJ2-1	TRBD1	CASGTGYRDNEQFF
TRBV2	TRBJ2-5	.	CASSGTGSSQETQYF
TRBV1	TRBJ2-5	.	CTSSPQTSGLRETQYF
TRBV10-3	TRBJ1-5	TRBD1	CAIRGQAGQPQHF
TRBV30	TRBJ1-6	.	CAWSPKWSSYNSPLHF
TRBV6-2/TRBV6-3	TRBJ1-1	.	CASSSPRENTEAFF
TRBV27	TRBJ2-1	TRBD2	CASSFLAASSYNEQFF
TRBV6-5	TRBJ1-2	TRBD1	CASSQGAHYGYTF
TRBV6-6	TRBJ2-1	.	CASSYSRVYNEQFF
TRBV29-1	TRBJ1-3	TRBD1	CSVVTGGSGNTIYF
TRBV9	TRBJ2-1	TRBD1	CASSVGDRAHYNEQFF
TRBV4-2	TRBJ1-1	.	CASSQETGYTEAFF
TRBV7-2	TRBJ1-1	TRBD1	CASSPTGKMNTEAFF
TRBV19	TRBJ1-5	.	CATHQGVNQPQHF
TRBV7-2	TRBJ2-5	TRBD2	CASSLAYSGRAGETQYF
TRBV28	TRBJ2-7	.	CASSQSGGPFPSYEQYF
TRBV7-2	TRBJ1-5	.	CASSFKQGPFSNQPQHF
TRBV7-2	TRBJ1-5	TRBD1	CASSPQSGQGLGQPQHF
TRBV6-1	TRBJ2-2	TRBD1	CASRELQGANTGELFF
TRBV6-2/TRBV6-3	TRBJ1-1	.	CASSYWAGLAFF
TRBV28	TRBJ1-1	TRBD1	CASSIQGATNTEAFF
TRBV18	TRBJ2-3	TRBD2	CASSPPTSGGAVYGTDTQYF
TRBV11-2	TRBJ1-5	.	CASSLGLNQPQHF
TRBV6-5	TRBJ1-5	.	CASSRGNGNQPQHF
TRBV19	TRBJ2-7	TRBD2	CASSISSGRRYEQYF
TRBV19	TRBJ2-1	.	CASSIAGARVGDEQFF
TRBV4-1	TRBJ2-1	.	CASSQDLGSIDEQFF
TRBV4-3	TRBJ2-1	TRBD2	CASSHDSGGKYNEQFF
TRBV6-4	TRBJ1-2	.	CASSDVGGYGYTF
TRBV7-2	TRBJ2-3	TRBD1	CASSSQGQAVRTDTQYF
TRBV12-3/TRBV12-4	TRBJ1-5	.	CASAPSNQPQHF
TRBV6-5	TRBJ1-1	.	CASRDGDTEAFF
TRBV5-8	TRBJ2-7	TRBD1	CASSLGQGRDEQYF
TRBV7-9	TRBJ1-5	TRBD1	CASSLIFPGTGGNQPQHF
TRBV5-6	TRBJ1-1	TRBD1	CASSFDRVVDEAFF
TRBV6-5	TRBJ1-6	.	CASSLQGEASPLHF
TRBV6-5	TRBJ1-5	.	CASSSGQRVSNQPQHF
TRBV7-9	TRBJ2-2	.	CASSSKNTGELFF
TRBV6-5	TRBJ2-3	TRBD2	CASSTLAGGTYTQYF
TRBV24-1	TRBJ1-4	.	CATRGQTGEKLFF
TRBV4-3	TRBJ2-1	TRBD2	CASSRRLAGRYNEQFF
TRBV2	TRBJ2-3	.	CASSDEDTLGTDTQYF
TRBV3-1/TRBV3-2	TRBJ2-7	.	CASSQDYRARDEQYF
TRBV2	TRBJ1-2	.	CASSEQGLFISYTF